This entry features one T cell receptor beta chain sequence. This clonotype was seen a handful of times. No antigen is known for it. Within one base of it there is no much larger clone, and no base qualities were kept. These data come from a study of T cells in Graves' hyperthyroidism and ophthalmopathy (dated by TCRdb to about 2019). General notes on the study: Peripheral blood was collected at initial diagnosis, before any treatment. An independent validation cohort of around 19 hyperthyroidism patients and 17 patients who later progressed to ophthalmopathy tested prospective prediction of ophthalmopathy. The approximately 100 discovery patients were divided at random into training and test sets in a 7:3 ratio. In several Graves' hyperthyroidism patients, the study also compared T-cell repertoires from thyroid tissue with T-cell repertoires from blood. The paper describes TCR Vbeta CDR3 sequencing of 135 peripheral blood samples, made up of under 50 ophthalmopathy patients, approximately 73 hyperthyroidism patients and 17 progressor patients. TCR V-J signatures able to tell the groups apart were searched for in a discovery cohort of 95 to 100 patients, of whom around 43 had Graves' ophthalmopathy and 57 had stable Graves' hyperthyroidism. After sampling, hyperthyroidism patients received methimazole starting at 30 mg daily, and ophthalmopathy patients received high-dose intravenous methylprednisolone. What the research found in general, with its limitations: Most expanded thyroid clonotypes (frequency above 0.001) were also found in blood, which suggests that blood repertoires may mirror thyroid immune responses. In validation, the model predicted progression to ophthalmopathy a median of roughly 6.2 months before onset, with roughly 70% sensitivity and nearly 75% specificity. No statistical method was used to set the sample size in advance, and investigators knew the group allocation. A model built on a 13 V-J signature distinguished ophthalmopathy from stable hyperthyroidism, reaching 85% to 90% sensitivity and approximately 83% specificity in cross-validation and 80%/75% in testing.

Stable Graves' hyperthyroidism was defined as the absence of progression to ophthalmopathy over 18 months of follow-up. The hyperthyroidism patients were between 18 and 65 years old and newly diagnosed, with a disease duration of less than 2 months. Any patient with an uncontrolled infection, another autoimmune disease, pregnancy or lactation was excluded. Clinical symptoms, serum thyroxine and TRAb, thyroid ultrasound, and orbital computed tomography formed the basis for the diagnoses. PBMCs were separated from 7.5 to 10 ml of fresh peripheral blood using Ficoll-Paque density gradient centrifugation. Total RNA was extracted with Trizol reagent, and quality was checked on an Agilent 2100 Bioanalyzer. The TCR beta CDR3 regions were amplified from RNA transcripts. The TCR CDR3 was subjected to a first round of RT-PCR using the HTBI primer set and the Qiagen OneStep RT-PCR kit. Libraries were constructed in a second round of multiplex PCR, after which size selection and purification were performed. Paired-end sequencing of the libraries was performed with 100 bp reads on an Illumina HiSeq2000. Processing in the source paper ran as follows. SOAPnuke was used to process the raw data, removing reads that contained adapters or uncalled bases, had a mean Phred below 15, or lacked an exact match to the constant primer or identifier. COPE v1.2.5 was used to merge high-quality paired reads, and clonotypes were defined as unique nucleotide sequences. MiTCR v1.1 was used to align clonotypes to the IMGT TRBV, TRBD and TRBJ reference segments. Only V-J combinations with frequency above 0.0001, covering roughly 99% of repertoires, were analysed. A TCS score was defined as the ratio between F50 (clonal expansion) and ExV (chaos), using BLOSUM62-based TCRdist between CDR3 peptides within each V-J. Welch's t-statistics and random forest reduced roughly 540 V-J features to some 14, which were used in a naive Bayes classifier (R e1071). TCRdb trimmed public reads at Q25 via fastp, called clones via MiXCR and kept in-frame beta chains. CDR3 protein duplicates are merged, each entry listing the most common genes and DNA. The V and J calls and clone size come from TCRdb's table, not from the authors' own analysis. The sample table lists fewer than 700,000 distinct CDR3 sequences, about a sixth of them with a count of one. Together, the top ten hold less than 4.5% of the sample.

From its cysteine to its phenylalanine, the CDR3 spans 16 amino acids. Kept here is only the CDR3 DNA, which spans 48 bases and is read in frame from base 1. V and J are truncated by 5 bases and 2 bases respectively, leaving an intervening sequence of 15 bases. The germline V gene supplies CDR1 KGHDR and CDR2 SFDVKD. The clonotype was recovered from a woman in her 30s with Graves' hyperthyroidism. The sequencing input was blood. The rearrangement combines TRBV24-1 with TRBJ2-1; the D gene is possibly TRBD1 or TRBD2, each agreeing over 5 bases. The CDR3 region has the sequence CATSAPGTQTYNEQFF. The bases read TGTGCCACCAGTGCCCCCGGGACCCAAACCTACAATGAGCAGTTCTTC.